Here is one T cell receptor (beta chain) with its context. Its binding antigen is unknown. The input lacks base qualities; no much larger clone sits a single base away. Taken with the paper, the label for treatment or condition translates to: 19 received Ad26.COV2.S at low or high dose, single or two shots; roughly five received placebo; per-sample allocation not given. Repertoires of vaccine and placebo recipients were sequenced from samples taken on day 63 after the first injection. In Cohort 1b, some 25 adults aged 18-55 years were enrolled at a single site in Boston, USA, between 29 July and 7 August 2020. Ad26.COV2.S was a replication-incompetent adenovirus type 26 vector expressing a prefusion-stabilized SARS-CoV-2 spike protein from the original Wuhan strain. The immunoSEQ Assay was used to sequence TCRbeta CDR3 regions. After extraction, genomic DNA underwent amplification by bias-controlled multiplex PCR, followed by high-throughput sequencing. The study's own analysis went as follows. Collapsing and filtering of sequences were performed to quantify the absolute abundance of each unique TCRbeta CDR3 region. T cell fraction was estimated by normalizing TCRbeta template counts to usable DNA, with usable DNA measured through amplification of reference genes found in all nucleated cells. Repertoire TCRs were annotated as SARS-CoV-2-specific when V gene, CDR3 amino acid sequence and J gene were exactly matched to a known reactive TCR set. The reference SARS-CoV-2 TCR set came from MIRA and was filtered for enrichment in COVID-19-positive ImmuneCODE repertoires, removing public or cross-reactive TCRs. Using the MIRA antigens, annotated TCRs were further analysed by specific ORF or by position within an ORF. Depth was the summed frequency of annotated unique rearrangements, while breadth was defined as annotated unique rearrangements over total unique productive rearrangements. Two-sided Wilcoxon rank-sum tests were applied when comparing TCR breadth between groups. Entries here come from immuneACCESS through TCRdb and include only in-frame sequences with V and J called. Some clones fail to appear in such tables; in the studies checked, an unresolved V gene covers under half of the shortfall, and the cause of the remainder is unknown. From that table come the V and J calls and clone size; the DNA was used to work out D and trimming. The sample records some 410,000 clones, 80% to 95% of which are singletons. Clones ranked in the top ten supply about 1.7% of the sample.

These data are taken from a study of Ad26.COV2.S vaccination and SARS-CoV-2 variants (dated by TCRdb to the early 2020s). Notes on the research overall: Vaccine-arm donors came from COV1001, a multicentre, randomized, double-blind, placebo-controlled phase I-IIa trial of Ad26.COV2.S in healthy adults. Throughout the experiments and outcome assessment, investigators stayed blinded to trial group allocation. Trial participants were randomized into five groups of five: low-dose or high-dose Ad26.COV2.S given once or twice, or placebo on both occasions. TCRbeta repertoire sequencing served as the tool for gauging how specific and how broad the SARS-CoV-2-reactive T cell receptors were following Ad26.COV2.S vaccination. A total of some 30 samples were included in the TCR-sequenced set, comprising roughly 20 Ad26.COV2.S vaccine recipients, 5 placebo recipients and 8 SARS-CoV-2 convalescent individuals. Ad26.COV2.S was administered intramuscularly at a dose of 5x10^10 or 1x10^11 viral particles, either as one shot or as two shots given 56 days apart. Results the study describes overall, beyond this receptor: Comparing responses between vaccine doses or regimens was not something the study was powered to do. Ad26.COV2.S recipients had higher spike-specific TCR breadth than placebo recipients (P = 0.0014). According to the authors, total T cell responses may have been underestimated by the TCR breadth and depth analyses. Vaccine and placebo recipients had similar non-spike TCR breadth, a finding consistent with the vaccine containing only spike. After vaccination, substantial breadth of spike-specific CD8+ and CD4+ T cell responses was reported.

Reading the germline V gene gives CDR1 MNHEY and CDR2 SVGAGI. Reading from cysteine to phenylalanine, the CDR3 counts 15 amino acids. Only CDR3 DNA is held: 45 bases, read in frame from base 1. V was cut back by 2 bases and J by 0 bases, leaving a gap of 10 bases between them. The chain joins TRBV6-5 to TRBJ1-1; no D gene can be assigned with confidence. The TCR was taken from a person between 18 and 65 years old who received the Ad26.COV2.S COVID-19 vaccine or a placebo. Sequenced material: peripheral blood, taken in a trial of Ad26.COV2.S vaccine versus placebo. The CDR3 sequence is CASSYRPAMNTEAFF. The DNA sequence is TGTGCCAGCAGTTACCGTCCGGCAATGAACACTGAAGCTTTCTTT.